One and the same sample provided the 13 T cell receptor beta chains below, sequenced in a study of early T cells in non-severe SARS-CoV-2 infection. TCRdb re-called the 5' RACE reads with MiXCR, one entry per CDR3 protein. The table has 75,000 to 100,000 distinct CDR3 sequences, about 15% seen once. Material for sequencing was whole blood. Receptor source: an adult who was a healthcare worker with PCR-confirmed SARS-CoV-2 infection or an uninfected control (not recorded which).

The rearrangement uses TRBV10-3 and TRBJ2-1; 14 nucleotides align to TRBD2. Trimming took 4 bases from V and 5 from J; bases not matched to a gene: 10. Germline loops: CDR1 ENHRY, CDR2 SYGVKD. The CDR3 totals 18 residues. CDR3: CAISGSGLAGASHNEQFF. The CDR3 nucleotides read TGTGCCATCAGTGGTTCGGGACTAGCGGGAGCGTCCCACAATGAGCAGTTCTTC.

This chain joins TRBV12-5 and TRBJ2-3; D is perhaps TRBD2 (7 bases). Trimming took 5 bases from V and 4 from J, leaving 28 bases between them. Germline V CDR1 and CDR2: LGHNT, FRNRAP. The CDR3 extends over 19 amino acids. The CDR3 reads CASGPTHSPGGTRADTQYF. The CDR3 DNA reads TGTGCTAGTGGTCCAACACACTCGCCGGGGGGCACCCGGGCAGATACGCAGTATTTT.

In nucleotides, the CDR3 is TGCAGTGCTAGATCCCAATCCTTTTCCACCTTC. Its protein is CSARSQSFSTF. The V gene is TRBV20-1, the J gene TRBJ1-2; D call uncertain. Deletions cut 2 bases from V and 13 bases from J, with 14 bases between. In germline, CDR1 is DFQATT, CDR2 SNEGSKA (reference sequence). The CDR3 consists of 11 residues.

The CDR3 is CASSLSGKLEAFF. The CDR3 DNA follows: TGTGCCAGCAGCTTGTCAGGGAAGCTTGAAGCTTTCTTT. The rearrangement uses TRBV5-6 and TRBJ1-1; perhaps TRBD1 as D (5 bases). Germline lookup yields CDR1 SGHDT and CDR2 YYEEEE. With 1 base removed from V and 7 bases from J, the gap between germline ends came to 11 bases. The CDR3 is 13 residues long.

This clonotype has more than one count but fewer than ten. This chain links TRBV27 with TRBJ2-1; a weak D match, TRBD1 (5 bases). V was cut by 3 bases and J by 4 bases, with 7 bases left in between. Germline-derived CDR1 and CDR2 are MNHEY and SMNVEV (reference sequence). This CDR3 spans 13 amino acids. The CDR3 region is CASSFNRYNEQFF. Here the CDR3 DNA reads TGTGCCAGCAGTTTTAACAGGTACAATGAGCAGTTCTTC.

This sequence joins TRBV20-1 and TRBJ2-7; 14 nucleotides match TRBD2. After removal of 4 bases from V and 4 bases from J, the junction contained 6 bases not matched to a gene. This CDR3 spans 15 amino acids. Germline CDR1 reads DFQATT; CDR2 reads SNEGSKA (reference sequence). Here the CDR3 DNA reads TGCAGTGCTATGACTAGCGGGGGGGGCTGGTACGAGCAGTACTTC. As protein: CSAMTSGGGWYEQYF.

The gene calls are TRBV20-1 and TRBJ1-1; no reliable D call. The CDR3 is 13 residues long. V lost 4 bases to trimming and J lost 3 bases, with 12 bases between them. Germline V gene sequence: CDR1 DFQATT, CDR2 SNEGSKA (reference sequence). The CDR3: CSAIGERDTEAFF. CDR3 DNA: TGCAGTGCTATTGGGGAGCGGGACACTGAAGCTTTCTTT.

The sample holds a few counts of this clonotype. V is TRBV12-3 or TRBV12-4 and J is TRBJ2-1, with 10 bases identical to TRBD2. Trimming took 6 bases from V and 1 from J; bases not matched to a gene: 6. The CDR3 is made up of 16 amino acids. CDR3 region: CASSKLAGGSYNEQFF. The CDR3 nucleotides read TGTGCCAGCAGCAAATTAGCGGGGGGTTCCTACAATGAGCAGTTCTTC.

The chain employs TRBV20-1 and TRBJ1-1, with a tentative D call TRBD1 (5 bases). V was cut by 0 bases and J by 9 bases, with 11 bases left in between. Germline V gene sequence: CDR1 DFQATT, CDR2 SNEGSKA (reference sequence). The CDR3 totals 12 residues. The CDR3 loop is CSARDSTEKAFF. The CDR3 DNA is TGCAGTGCTAGAGACTCGACAGAGAAAGCTTTCTTT.

This clonotype was observed a handful of times. J is TRBJ1-2 and V is TRBV10-3; D uncertain. The CDR3 runs to 13 residues. CDR1 and CDR2 from the germline V gene are ENHRY and SYGVKD. V was cut by 8 bases and J by 4 bases, with 14 bases left in between. The CDR3 loop reads CAIAFQSAYGYTF. In DNA form, the CDR3 reads TGTGCCATCGCTTTCCAATCCGCCTATGGCTACACCTTC.

This clonotype appeared a few times. J is TRBJ2-1 and V is TRBV18; 9 nucleotides agree with TRBD2. The CDR3 consists of 15 residues. Germline lookup yields CDR1 KGHSH and CDR2 LQKENI. The V segment lost 3 bases and the J segment 4 bases; nucleotides outside the gene matches: 4. CDR3 region: CASSPGLAFYNEQFF. CDR3 in DNA: TGTGCCAGCTCACCCGGACTAGCGTTTTACAATGAGCAGTTCTTC.

In this sample, this clonotype turned up many times. The chain recombines TRBV4-3 with TRBJ2-2; D is unresolved. The CDR3 totals 14 residues. With 0 bases removed from V and 5 bases from J, the gap between germline ends came to 7 bases. Germline values: CDR1 LGHNA, CDR2 YSLEER. The CDR3 region is CASSQDYSTGELFF. The DNA for the CDR3 is TGCGCCAGCAGCCAAGATTATTCTACCGGGGAGCTGTTTTTT.

The CDR3 region has the DNA TGTGCCAGCAGCCAAGATAGGTGGGAGACCCAGTACTTC. Residues: CASSQDRWETQYF. The rearrangement links TRBV3-1 to TRBJ2-5; unclear D gene. V lost 0 bases to trimming and J lost 5 bases, with 7 bases between them. The CDR3 runs 13 residues. Germline CDR1 reads LGHDT; CDR2 reads YNNKEL (reference sequence).